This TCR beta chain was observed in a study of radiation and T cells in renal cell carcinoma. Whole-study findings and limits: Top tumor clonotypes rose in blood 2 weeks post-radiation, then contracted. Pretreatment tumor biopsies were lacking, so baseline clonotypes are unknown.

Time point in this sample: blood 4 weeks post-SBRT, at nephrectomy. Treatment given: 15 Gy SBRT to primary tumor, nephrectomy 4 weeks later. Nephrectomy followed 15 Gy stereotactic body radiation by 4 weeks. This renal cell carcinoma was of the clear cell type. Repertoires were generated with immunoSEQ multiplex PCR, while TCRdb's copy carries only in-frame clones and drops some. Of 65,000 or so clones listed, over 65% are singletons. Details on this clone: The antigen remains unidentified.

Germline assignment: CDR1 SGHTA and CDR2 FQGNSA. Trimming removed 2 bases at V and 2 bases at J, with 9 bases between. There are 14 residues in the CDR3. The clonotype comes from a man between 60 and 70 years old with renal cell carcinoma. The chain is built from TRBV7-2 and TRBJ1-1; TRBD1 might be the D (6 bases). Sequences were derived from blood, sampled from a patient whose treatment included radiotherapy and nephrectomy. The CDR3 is CASSLRGPNTEAFF. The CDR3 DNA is TGTGCCAGCAGCTTACGGGGGCCAAACACTGAAGCTTTCTTT.